The 9 T cell receptor beta chains listed next were all sequenced from one sample in a study of cytomegalovirus exposure and HLA in healthy donors. The PCR used 60 Vbeta and 13 Jbeta primers. The table came from immunoSEQ multiplex PCR; TCRdb's copy has only in-frame clones and leaves some out. Of over 150,000 clones listed, around 83% are singletons. Specimen: PBMCs. Source of these receptors: a man aged 50 or older in good health and CMV-seronegative.

This clone has just one count. The V gene is TRBV5-6, the J gene TRBJ1-4; 9 bases map to TRBD1. Germline-derived CDR1 and CDR2 are SGHDT and YYEEEE. With 3 bases clipped from V and 11 bases from J, the junction kept 8 bases outside the gene matches. The CDR3 sequence is 14 residues long. Written as DNA, the CDR3 is TGTGCCAGCAGCTCGGGACAGGGATTGTATAAACTGTTTTTT. This codes for CASSSGQGLYKLFF.

The chain links TRBV6-5 to TRBJ1-2, with 7 bases lining up with TRBD1. V shed 7 bases, J shed 6 bases, and the junction held 8 bases outside the gene matches. Per germline, CDR1 MNHEY and CDR2 SVGAGI. The CDR3 extends over 13 amino acids. The CDR3 DNA follows: TGTGCCAGCACCACTGACAGGGTCGATGGCTACACCTTC. This codes for CASTTDRVDGYTF.

V gene TRBV19 combines with J gene TRBJ1-5; 8 bases match TRBD1. J lost 7 bases, V lost 6 bases, and 11 bases had no gene match. Germline V gene sequence: CDR1 LNHDA, CDR2 SQIVND (reference sequence). The CDR3 contains 15 residues. This CDR3 reads CASSDLGQGAQPQHF. The CDR3 DNA is TGTGCCAGTAGCGACCTCGGACAGGGCGCCCAGCCCCAGCATTTT.

This clone occurred once. J is TRBJ2-3 and V is TRBV9; weak D call: TRBD1 (5 bases). The V and J ends lost 3 bases and 2 bases respectively, with 13 bases between them. This CDR3 contains 15 residues. Germline CDR1 reads SGDLS; CDR2 reads YYNGEE. Written as DNA, the CDR3 is TGTGCCAGCAGCGCTAGGGGCGGACACACAGATACGCAGTATTTT. As protein: CASSARGGHTDTQYF.

The genes are TRBV7-2 and TRBJ2-7; TRBD1 aligns across 7 bases. From germline, CDR1 is SGHTA and CDR2 FQGNSA. The CDR3 runs 15 residues. Trimming cost V 6 bases and J 3 bases; bases outside gene matches: 11. For the CDR3, the DNA is TGTGCCAGCAGACTATACGGGACAGCGCTCTACGAGCAGTACTTC. Amino acid sequence: CASRLYGTALYEQYF.

The gene calls are TRBV21-1 and TRBJ2-2; the table's D call, TRBD2, was not checked against the DNA. TRBV21-1 is designated a pseudogene. The CDR3 contains 16 residues. The CDR3: CASRGIELAGGGELFF. The CDR3 region has the DNA TGTGCCAGCAGGGGGATAGAACTAGCGGGGGGCGGGGAGCTGTTTTTT.

This chain links TRBV4-3 with TRBJ1-6; no definite D call. V lost 0 bases and J 6 bases, leaving 15 bases between the germline ends. The germline V gene encodes CDR1 LGHNA and CDR2 YSLEER. The CDR3 totals 17 residues. The CDR3 DNA reads TGCGCCAGCAGCCAAGACGGGAGGCCTGGAAGTAATTCACCCCTCCACTTT. It encodes CASSQDGRPGSNSPLHF.

The V and J genes are TRBV11-2 and TRBJ2-3; no firm D call. CDR3 length equals 15 residues. Germline V gene data show CDR1 as SGHAT and CDR2 as FQNNGV. The germline V and J ends were trimmed by 1 base and 0 bases, with 8 bases remaining between them. The CDR3 DNA sequence: TGTGCCAGCAGCTTAGTTTCCGGGAGCACAGATACGCAGTATTTT. Amino acids: CASSLVSGSTDTQYF.

The chain has TRBV9 and TRBJ1-1; D uncertain. The CDR3 runs to 13 residues. Germline assignment: CDR1 SGDLS and CDR2 YYNGEE. V was cut by 3 bases and J by 3 bases, with 9 bases left in between. Written as DNA, the CDR3 is TGTGCCAGCAGCGCCCGGAGGGACACTGAAGCTTTCTTT. Encoded protein: CASSARRDTEAFF.